These 14 T cell receptor beta chains originate from one sample sequenced in a study of blood T cell repertoires in COVID-19. Method: immunoSEQ multiplex PCR; TCRdb's copy keeps in-frame clones and lacks some. The sample lists about 41,000 clones, about four fifths occurring once. Sequencing was done on a sample of peripheral blood. These receptors originate from an elderly woman with acute or convalescent COVID-19.

CDR3 residues: CASSFSRGSRSYTF. The CDR3 DNA is TGTGCCAGCAGCTTCTCCAGGGGCTCCAGGAGCTACACCTTC. This sequence joins TRBV3-1 (or the pseudogene TRBV3-2) and TRBJ1-2; possibly TRBD1 for D (6 bases). Germline V gene data show CDR1 as LGHDT and CDR2 as YNNKEL (reference sequence). V shed 5 bases and J shed 9 bases, with 19 bases lying between them. CDR3 length: 14 amino acids.

The V and J genes are TRBV21-1 and TRBJ2-5; the table calls TRBD1, which could not be checked here. TRBV21-1 is assigned pseudogene status. The CDR3 is 13 amino acids. CDR3 bases: TGTCCTCCTCGGGGGACAGGGGGAGAGACCCAGTACTTC. It encodes CPPRGTGGETQYF.

The rearrangement joins TRBV3-1 (or the pseudogene TRBV3-2) to TRBJ1-2; weak D call: TRBD1 (6 bases). Germline values: CDR1 LGHDT, CDR2 YNNKEL (reference sequence). With 3 bases removed from V and 7 bases from J, the gap between germline ends came to 6 bases. This CDR3 has 11 residues. CDR3 loop: CASSQGAGYTF. The CDR3, as DNA: TGTGCCAGCAGCCAGGGGGCTGGCTACACCTTC.

V usage is TRBV28 and J usage is TRBJ1-2; no firm D call. The germline V gene has CDR1 MDHEN and CDR2 SYDVKM. The CDR3 is 12 residues long. The V end lost 4 bases, the J end lost 8 bases, and 11 bases lay between the germline ends. CDR3 sequence reads: CASSWSGKGYTF. In DNA, the CDR3 is TGTGCCAGCAGTTGGTCCGGGAAAGGCTACACCTTC.

V gene TRBV27 combines with J gene TRBJ1-4, with D hard to call. V gave up 3 bases and J gave up 0 bases, with 11 bases separating them. This CDR3 has 16 amino acids. Germline CDR1 reads MNHEY; CDR2 reads SMNVEV (reference sequence). The CDR3: CASSLSVASTNEKLFF. DNA for the CDR3: TGTGCCAGCAGTTTGAGCGTGGCTTCAACTAATGAAAAACTGTTTTTT.

In nucleotides, the CDR3 is TGTGCCAGCAGCAGCAGACAGGGGTCCGGAAACACCATATATTTT. It codes for CASSSRQGSGNTIYF. This chain uses TRBV7-2 with TRBJ1-3; 8 bases map to TRBD1. The CDR3 has 15 residues. V gave up 5 bases and J gave up 4 bases; unmatched junction bases: 7. CDR1 is SGHTA, CDR2 FQGNSA, per germline.

This chain uses TRBV11-3 with TRBJ1-2; D perhaps matches TRBD1 (5 bases). Germline CDR1 is SGHNT and CDR2 is YENEEA. The CDR3 runs 14 residues. V was cut by 5 bases and J by 4 bases, with 14 bases left in between. The CDR3 reads CASSRGVTGYGYTF. DNA for the CDR3: TGTGCCAGCAGCCGCGGGGTTACAGGCTATGGCTACACCTTC.

This sequence joins TRBV7-9 and TRBJ1-1; tentatively, D is TRBD1 (5 bases). The germline V and J ends were trimmed by 4 bases and 1 base, with 7 bases remaining between them. The CDR3 runs 13 residues. Germline loops: CDR1 SEHNR, CDR2 FQNEAQ (reference sequence). In nucleotides, the CDR3 is TGTGCCAGCAGCTCCGACAGGAACACTGAAGCTTTCTTT. The encoded protein is CASSSDRNTEAFF. The whole variable domain, filled in from reference TRBV7-9 and TRBJ1-1, reads DTGVSQNPRHKITKRGQNVTFRCDPISEHNRLYWYRQTLGQGPEFLTYFQNEAQLEKSRLLSDRFSAERPKGSFSTLEIQRTEQGDSAMYLCASSSDRNTEAFFGQGTRLTVV.

This chain joins TRBV30 and TRBJ2-3; no reliable D call. Germline CDR1 and CDR2: GTSNPN and SVGIG (reference sequence). The CDR3 has 14 residues. The V end lost 1 base, the J end lost 5 bases, and 13 bases lay between the germline ends. The CDR3 nucleotides read TGTGCCTGGAGTGGGTATTTGGGCGTAGATACGCAGTATTTT. Protein: CAWSGYLGVDTQYF.

DNA of the CDR3: TGTGCCAGCAGTTCAATACGACAGGGGTCCCACGAGCAGTACTTC. Its translation is CASSSIRQGSHEQYF. The chain joins TRBV27 to TRBJ2-7; TRBD1 aligns across 8 bases. CDR1 is MNHEY and CDR2 is SMNVEV in the germline V gene (reference sequence). The V and J ends lost 4 bases and 5 bases, in that order; junction bases with no gene match: 10. The CDR3 totals 15 residues.

J is TRBJ2-1 and V is TRBV27; maybe TRBD2 (6 bases). Germline-derived CDR1 and CDR2 are MNHEY and SMNVEV (reference sequence). Trimming pared 2 bases from V and 8 bases from J, leaving 19 bases between. This CDR3 is built from 16 residues. The CDR3 sequence is CASSLEGRGRVDEQFF. The CDR3 coding sequence is TGTGCCAGCAGTTTAGAGGGGCGGGGAAGGGTGGATGAGCAGTTCTTC.

This chain links TRBV7-6 with TRBJ2-7; 8 bases match TRBD2. Germline assignment: CDR1 SGHVS and CDR2 FNYEAQ. V lost 3 bases to trimming and J lost 3 bases; unmatched junction nucleotides: 13. CDR3 length equals 17 residues. CDR3 bases: TGTGCCAGCAGCTTCCGCCCAGGGTCGGGGGGGAACTACGAGCAGTACTTC. This sequence encodes CASSFRPGSGGNYEQYF.

In its sample, this clone was seen once. The rearrangement links TRBV19 to TRBJ2-5; D may be TRBD2 (6 bases). V dropped 9 bases and J dropped 2 bases, with 16 bases sitting between them. The CDR3 contains 14 residues. Germline V lookup: CDR1 LNHDA, CDR2 SQIVND (reference sequence). CDR3: CASRPPGLQETQYF. CDR3 in DNA: TGTGCCAGCCGCCCTCCCGGACTACAAGAGACCCAGTACTTC.

The V gene is TRBV6-5, the J gene TRBJ2-2, with 14 bases aligning to TRBD2. The CDR3 contains 15 residues. The V gene's germline CDR1 is MNHEY and CDR2 SVGAGI. The ends lost 6 bases at V and 6 bases at J; junction bases unmatched: 3. The CDR3 sequence is CASRATSGGAGELFF. In DNA form, the CDR3 reads TGTGCCAGCAGGGCGACTAGCGGGGGGGCCGGGGAGCTGTTTTTT.